This passage covers 18 T cell receptor beta chains from one sample sequenced in a study of blood T cells in healthy people across ages. Primed by a sample-barcoded 5' primer and a J-beta primer mix, a second PCR proceeded for 7 to 11 cycles. TCRdb itself ran the 5' RACE reads through MiXCR, one entry per CDR3 protein. The table shows 1.4 million to 1.5 million distinct CDR3 sequences, with 42% occurring only once. Sequenced input: blood. The receptors stem from a woman aged 18-35 years in good health.

The chain's CDR3 is CASSLAVLAGSDNEQFF. In DNA, the CDR3 is TGTGCCAGCAGCTTAGCGGTTTTGGCGGGTTCGGACAATGAGCAGTTCTTC. The V call is TRBV7-9, the J call TRBJ2-1; D might be TRBD2 (5 bases). The V end was cut by 0 bases, the J end by 5 bases, with 17 bases between. The CDR3 runs 17 residues. Germline V gives CDR1 SEHNR, CDR2 FQNEAQ (reference sequence).

The rearrangement joins TRBV27 to TRBJ1-5; TRBD1 might be the D (5 bases). The CDR3 has 17 residues. V dropped 4 bases and J dropped 3 bases, with 19 bases sitting between them. Germline lookup yields CDR1 MNHEY and CDR2 SMNVEV (reference sequence). The CDR3 region has the DNA TGTGCCAGCAGTTCGGGTGGCAGGGACTATCTCAATCAGCCCCAGCATTTT. This sequence encodes CASSSGGRDYLNQPQHF.

The V and J genes are TRBV6-6 and TRBJ2-4, with D tentatively TRBD2 (6 bases). TRBJ2-5 explains the end of the DNA better; the J call may be wrong. Looked up from germline, CDR1 is MNHNY and CDR2 is SVGAGI (reference sequence). CDR3 length: 12 residues. CDR3 loop: CATGGSRETQYF. The DNA of the CDR3 is TGTGCCACCGGGGGAAGCCGAGAGACCCAGTACTTC.

This chain connects TRBV11-1 to TRBJ2-2; 7 nucleotides match TRBD2. In germline, CDR1 is SGHAT, CDR2 FQDESV (reference sequence). V was clipped by 3 bases and J by 1 base; unmatched bases: 2. CDR3 length: 15 amino acids. The chain's CDR3 is CASSFWGGNTGELFF. The CDR3 coding sequence is TGTGCCAGCAGCTTTTGGGGGGGGAACACCGGGGAGCTGTTTTTT.

The chain recombines TRBV19 with TRBJ2-7; weak D call: TRBD1 (6 bases). The germline CDR1 and CDR2 sequences are LNHDA and SQIVND (reference sequence). V was clipped by 4 bases and J by 4 bases, with 14 bases between them. The CDR3 has 14 amino acids. The CDR3, as DNA: TGTGCCAGTAGTAACCGGTACAGGGAGTACGAGCAGTACTTC. This encodes CASSNRYREYEQYF.

In its sample, this clonotype was seen a few times. The V gene is TRBV1, the J gene TRBJ2-4; TRBD1 is the table's D call, not checked against the DNA. TRBV1 represents a pseudogene. This CDR3 contains 17 residues. CDR3 in DNA: TGCACCAGCACCCCCCTGTTCCAGAGCTCAGCCAAAAACATTCAGTACTTC. As protein: CTSTPLFQSSAKNIQYF.

V usage is TRBV10-3 and J usage is TRBJ2-1; 7 nucleotides agree with TRBD2. This CDR3 has 16 amino acids. Trimming took 4 bases from V and 5 from J; bases not matched to a gene: 11. Germline V CDR1 and CDR2: ENHRY, SYGVKD. The CDR3, as DNA: TGTGCCATCAGTGGGAGAGGGCGGGAGCGCGACAATGAGCAGTTCTTC. It encodes CAISGRGRERDNEQFF.

The rearrangement links TRBV20-1 to TRBJ2-5, with D perhaps matching TRBD2 (6 bases). V was pared by 5 bases and J by 11 bases, with 21 bases between. The CDR3 sequence is 13 residues long. From germline, CDR1 is DFQATT and CDR2 SNEGSKA (reference sequence). CDR3 in amino acids: CSAGGLPSPEQYF. The CDR3 coding sequence is TGCAGTGCTGGGGGACTGCCCTCCCCTGAGCAGTACTTC.

This clonotype was seen only a few times. V is TRBV4-1 and J is TRBJ2-7; D is perhaps TRBD1 (5 bases). The V and J ends lost 5 bases and 0 bases respectively, with 23 bases between them. CDR3 size: 18 residues. CDR1 and CDR2 (germline): MGHRA, YSYEKL. In DNA form, the CDR3 reads TGCGCCAGCAGCTCACGAAGTAACCCCAGGGTAAGCTCCTACGAGCAGTACTTC. Its protein product is CASSSRSNPRVSSYEQYF.

A few counts support this clonotype. The rearrangement joins TRBV4-1 to TRBJ1-1; 7 bases are a match to TRBD1. The V and J ends lost 3 bases and 6 bases, in that order; junction bases with no gene match: 7. The CDR3 contains 14 residues. Germline CDR1 reads MGHRA; CDR2 reads YSYEKL. The CDR3 is CASSHGTAGSEAFF. CDR3 bases: TGCGCCAGCAGCCACGGGACAGCCGGATCTGAAGCTTTCTTT.

This clonotype was found a few times. The V gene is TRBV11-2, the J gene TRBJ2-5; TRBD1 or TRBD2 may be the D gene (5 bases each). CDR1 and CDR2 from the germline V gene are SGHAT and FQNNGV. This CDR3 comprises 15 residues. The V end lost 4 bases, the J end lost 5 bases, and 17 bases lay between the germline ends. The CDR3 DNA reads TGTGCCAGCAGCTCGCAAACAGGTCGGAGGGAGACCCAGTACTTC. This codes for CASSSQTGRRETQYF.

The genes are TRBV20-1 and TRBJ2-7; D is uncertain. This CDR3 contains 14 residues. CDR1 DFQATT and CDR2 SNEGSKA come from the germline V gene (reference sequence). Between the trimmed V and J ends, which lost 0 bases and 11 bases, there was a span of 20 bases. CDR3 sequence: CSARDVAGSWSEYF. In nucleotides, the CDR3 is TGCAGTGCTAGAGATGTGGCAGGCTCCTGGAGTGAGTACTTC.

The V and J genes are TRBV6-2 or TRBV6-3 and TRBJ2-3; D ambiguous. The CDR3 spans 14 residues. Germline loops: CDR1 MNHEY, CDR2 SVGEGT. Trimming took off 2 bases at V and 7 bases at J, with 13 bases between the two ends. CDR3 nucleotide sequence: TGTGCCAGCAGTTACGCCTCCCTGGGGTATACGCAGTATTTT. Residues: CASSYASLGYTQYF.

V usage is TRBV21-1 and J usage is TRBJ1-2. TRBV21-1 is noted as a pseudogene. The CDR3 runs 10 residues. CDR3 DNA sequence: TGTGCCAGCAGCACCCAGGGCTACACCTTC. This gives the protein CASSTQGYTF.

The sample holds a few counts of this clonotype. The J gene is TRBJ1-2, the V gene TRBV6-5; the match to TRBD1 covers 9 bases. Germline values: CDR1 MNHEY, CDR2 SVGAGI. This CDR3 has 18 residues. J gave up 4 bases and V 0 bases, and 12 bases lay outside the gene matches. CDR3 residues: CASSYSYSTGGGTYGYTF. CDR3 DNA: TGTGCCAGCAGTTACTCCTATTCGACAGGGGGGGGGACCTATGGCTACACCTTC.

The chain combines TRBV20-1 with TRBJ2-1; TRBD1 or TRBD2 may be the D gene (6 bases each). The V end lost 6 bases, the J end lost 6 bases, and 18 bases lay between the germline ends. CDR3 size: 14 residues. The germline V gene encodes CDR1 DFQATT and CDR2 SNEGSKA (reference sequence). The DNA for the CDR3 is TGCAGTGCCCCTCGAGTCGGAGGGGGCAATGAGCAGTTCTTC. Residues: CSAPRVGGGNEQFF.

This clonotype was recorded a few times. The chain carries TRBV13 and TRBJ2-1; perhaps TRBD2 as D (6 bases). Deletions cut 0 bases from V and 4 bases from J, with 22 bases between. The CDR3 runs to 19 residues. The germline CDR1 and CDR2 sequences are PRHDT and FYEKMQ (reference sequence). The CDR3 DNA follows: TGTGCCAGCAGCTTAGGCCCTGGGACTGCGCCTCTCGGGTACAATGAGCAGTTCTTC. Encoded protein: CASSLGPGTAPLGYNEQFF. The full variable domain, rest sourced from reference TRBV13 and TRBJ2-1, is AAGVIQSPRHLIKEKRETATLKCYPIPRHDTVYWYQQGPGQDPQFLISFYEKMQSDKGSIPDRFSAQQFSDYHSELNMSSLELGDSALYFCASSLGPGTAPLGYNEQFFGPGTRLTVL.

The chain couples TRBV5-4 to TRBJ2-7, with TRBD2 identical over 9 bases. The DNA matches TRBJ2-5 better at its end, which makes the J call doubtful. From germline, CDR1 is SGHNT and CDR2 YYREEE (reference sequence). This CDR3 is 13 amino acids long. Written as DNA, the CDR3 is TGTGCCACCGTCTACGGGACTAGCGAGACCCAGTACTTC. Translated: CATVYGTSETQYF.